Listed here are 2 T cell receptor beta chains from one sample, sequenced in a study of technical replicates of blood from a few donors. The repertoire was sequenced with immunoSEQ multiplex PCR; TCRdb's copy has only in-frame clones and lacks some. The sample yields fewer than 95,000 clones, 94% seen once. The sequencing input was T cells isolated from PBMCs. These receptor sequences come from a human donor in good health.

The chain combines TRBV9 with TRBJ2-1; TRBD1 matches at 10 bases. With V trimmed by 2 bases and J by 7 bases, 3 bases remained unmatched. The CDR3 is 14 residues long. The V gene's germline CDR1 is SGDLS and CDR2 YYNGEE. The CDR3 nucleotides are TGTGCCAGCAGCGTCGGGACAGGGGCGAATGAGCAGTTCTTC. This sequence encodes CASSVGTGANEQFF.

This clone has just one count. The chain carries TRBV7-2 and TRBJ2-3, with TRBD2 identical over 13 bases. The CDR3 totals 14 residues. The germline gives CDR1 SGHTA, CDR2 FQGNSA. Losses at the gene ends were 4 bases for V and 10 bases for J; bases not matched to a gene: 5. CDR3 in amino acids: CASSSRTSGSAQYF. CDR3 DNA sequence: TGTGCCAGCAGCTCAAGGACTAGCGGGAGTGCGCAGTATTTT. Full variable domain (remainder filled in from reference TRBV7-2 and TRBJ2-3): GAGVSQSPSNKVTEKGKDVELRCDPISGHTALYWYRQSLGQGLEFLIYFQGNSAPDKSGLPSDRFSAERTGGSVSTLTIQRTQQEDSAVYLCASSSRTSGSAQYFGPGTRLTVL.